This passage covers 22 T cell receptor beta chains from one sample sequenced in a study of CD8+ T cells in alopecia areata (dated by TCRdb to 2016 to 2019). Libraries were built with the immunoSEQ multiplex PCR assay. RNA was extracted from all samples and reverse transcribed into cDNA, which served as template for TCR sequencing. TCRdb's version of the immuneACCESS table is confined to in-frame rearrangements and falls short of the full clone set. An unresolved V gene accounts for under half of the shortfall where checked; the remainder is of unknown origin. The sample has under 200,000 clones on record, around 60% of them singletons. The biggest ten clones account for approximately 15% of the sample. The sample's time point label, decoded: 20 to 30 weeks on oral tofacitinib. This specimen's treatment or condition label, interpreted: oral pan-JAK inhibitor, 5-10 mg twice daily. The sequencing used CD4+ T cells sorted from blood, collected at week 24, from a patient treated with tofacitinib. The origin of the receptors is a human donor with alopecia areata.

The V and J genes are TRBV7-2 and TRBJ1-5; D might be TRBD1 (5 bases). V was cut by 5 bases and J by 6 bases, with 20 bases left in between. The CDR3 runs 16 residues. Germline CDR1 and CDR2: SGHTA and FQGNSA. The CDR3 here is CASSPRGGLQSQPQHF. The CDR3 coding sequence is TGTGCCAGCAGCCCTCGTGGGGGACTTCAAAGTCAGCCCCAGCATTTT.

This clone has just one count. The J gene is TRBJ2-3, the V gene TRBV29-1; D is undetermined. Germline V gene data show CDR1 as SQVTM and CDR2 as ANQGSEA. This CDR3 spans 12 amino acids. The V end was cut by 3 bases, the J end by 2 bases, with 6 bases between. The CDR3 is CSVEEYTDTQYF. CDR3 nucleotides: TGCAGCGTTGAGGAGTACACAGATACGCAGTATTTT.

This clone was seen a few times. The chain combines TRBV19 with TRBJ2-1, with 10 bases lining up with TRBD1. The CDR3 has 14 amino acids. The ends lost 5 bases at V and 12 bases at J; junction bases unmatched: 10. Germline CDR1 is LNHDA and CDR2 is SQIVND (reference sequence). This chain's CDR3 is CASSVGTGAMRQFF. The CDR3 DNA reads as TGTGCCAGTAGTGTCGGGACAGGGGCAATGAGGCAGTTCTTC.

This rearrangement joins TRBV5-6 to TRBJ1-5, with D uncertain. Per germline, CDR1 SGHDT and CDR2 YYEEEE. V lost 0 bases, J lost 2 bases, and 12 bases lay in between. The CDR3 has 16 residues. The chain's CDR3 is CASSLGGGIGNQPQHF. The CDR3 coding sequence is TGTGCCAGCAGCTTGGGTGGAGGGATTGGCAATCAGCCCCAGCATTTT.

J is TRBJ1-1 and V is TRBV4-2, with 8 bases that match TRBD1. CDR3 length: 14 residues. J was trimmed by 6 bases and V by 2 bases; bases with no gene match: 5. Germline V lookup: CDR1 LGHNA, CDR2 YNFKEQ. Here the CDR3 reads CASSQPDRVAEAFF. The CDR3 coding sequence is TGTGCCAGCAGCCAACCGGACAGGGTAGCTGAAGCTTTCTTT.

V gene TRBV29-1 combines with J gene TRBJ1-5; D is undetermined. Per germline, CDR1 SQVTM and CDR2 ANQGSEA. The CDR3 covers 13 residues. V lost 3 bases to trimming and J lost 7 bases, with 13 bases between them. The CDR3: CSVEELEGQPQHF. CDR3 bases: TGCAGCGTTGAGGAATTGGAGGGACAGCCCCAGCATTTT.

This clone was detected only once. This chain joins TRBV6-5 and TRBJ2-7, with TRBD2 matching over 9 bases. Unmatched junction bases numbered 7, after V lost 2 bases and J lost 5 bases. This CDR3 comprises 15 residues. CDR1 is MNHEY, CDR2 SVGAGI, per germline. The CDR3 spells CASSYAGLATNEQYF. The CDR3 region has the DNA TGTGCCAGCAGTTACGCCGGACTAGCGACGAACGAGCAGTACTTC.

DNA for the CDR3: TGTGCCACCAGCAGAGATCGCCAGGGAACTGAAGCTTTCTTT. It specifies CATSRDRQGTEAFF. The chain carries TRBV15 and TRBJ1-1, with D tentatively TRBD1 (5 bases). CDR1 and CDR2 from the germline V gene are LNHNV and YYDKDF (reference sequence). The CDR3 is made up of 14 amino acids. Trimming stripped 0 bases from V and 5 bases from J, with 10 bases between.

The V and J genes are TRBV29-1 and TRBJ2-3; D is undetermined. The CDR3 is 11 residues long. The germline CDR1 and CDR2 sequences are SQVTM and ANQGSEA. The V gene lost 4 bases and the J gene lost 10 bases, with 12 bases spanning the gap. This CDR3 reads CSVVGAMAQYF. The CDR3 DNA reads TGCAGCGTTGTTGGAGCTATGGCGCAGTATTTT.

The chain combines TRBV7-9 with TRBJ2-1; a possible D gene is TRBD2 (7 bases). Trimming removed 1 base at V and 5 bases at J, with 15 bases between. CDR1 SEHNR and CDR2 FQNEAQ come from the germline V gene (reference sequence). The CDR3 totals 16 residues. The CDR3 nucleotides read TGTGCCAGCAGCTTAGGTGGCAGGGGAGGGGACAATGAGCAGTTCTTC. It specifies CASSLGGRGGDNEQFF.

The chain carries TRBV19 and TRBJ2-1; 8 nucleotides agree with TRBD2. V gave up 6 bases and J gave up 1 base; unmatched junction bases: 2. Germline values: CDR1 LNHDA, CDR2 SQIVND (reference sequence). This CDR3 is 14 amino acids long. This CDR3 is CASSVAGSYNEQFF. The CDR3 bases are TGTGCCAGTAGCGTAGCGGGGTCCTACAATGAGCAGTTCTTC.

The V and J genes are TRBV7-9 and TRBJ2-7; the D gene is possibly TRBD2 (6 bases). V lost 0 bases, J lost 3 bases, and 12 bases lay in between. CDR3 length equals 15 residues. The V gene's germline CDR1 is SEHNR and CDR2 FQNEAQ (reference sequence). In DNA form, the CDR3 reads TGTGCCAGCAGCTTAGCGGGAGGCGGAGGCTACGAGCAGTACTTC. Translated: CASSLAGGGGYEQYF.

The rearrangement uses TRBV5-4 and TRBJ2-3; D is undetermined. V lost 1 base and J 2 bases, leaving 8 bases between the germline ends. The CDR3 extends over 14 amino acids. Germline lookup yields CDR1 SGHNT and CDR2 YYREEE (reference sequence). The CDR3 protein is CASSLWSSTDTQYF. For the CDR3, the DNA is TGTGCCAGCAGCTTGTGGTCTTCCACAGATACGCAGTATTTT.

This CDR3 reads CASSQRTDTGELFF. The CDR3 nucleotides are TGCGCCAGCAGCCAGAGGACAGACACCGGGGAGCTGTTTTTT. This chain uses TRBV5-1 with TRBJ2-2, with a possible D match to TRBD1 (6 bases). The germline V gene encodes CDR1 SGHRS and CDR2 YFSETQ. The V end lost 4 bases, the J end lost 3 bases, and 10 bases lay between the germline ends. The CDR3 is 14 residues long.

V gene TRBV27 combines with J gene TRBJ1-2; possibly TRBD1 for D (6 bases). The germline CDR1 and CDR2 sequences are MNHEY and SMNVEV (reference sequence). Trimming stripped 6 bases from V and 4 bases from J, with 18 bases between. The CDR3 is 15 amino acids. In DNA, the CDR3 is TGTGCCAGCAGACCACAGGGAGGGGGAACCTATGGCTACACCTTC. It is translated as CASRPQGGGTYGYTF.

The V and J genes are TRBV2 and TRBJ2-3; D remains unclear. CDR3 size: 14 residues. The V end was cut by 3 bases, the J end by 1 base, with 8 bases between. From germline, CDR1 is SNHLY and CDR2 FYNNEI. CDR3: CASSDGRGTDTQYF. DNA of the CDR3: TGTGCCAGCAGTGATGGCCGCGGCACAGATACGCAGTATTTT.

This rearrangement joins TRBV6-6 to TRBJ2-7; D gene ambiguous. The CDR3 extends over 14 amino acids. The V end lost 0 bases, the J end lost 2 bases, and 8 bases lay between the germline ends. The V gene's germline CDR1 is MNHNY and CDR2 SVGAGI (reference sequence). The CDR3 DNA follows: TGTGCCAGCAGTTACTCGCTACCTGCCTACGAGCAGTACTTC. This translates into CASSYSLPAYEQYF.

The chain uses TRBV7-9 and TRBJ1-2; the D is unclear. CDR1 is SEHNR, CDR2 FQNEAQ, per germline (reference sequence). The V end was cut by 1 base, the J end by 12 bases, with 9 bases between. CDR3 length equals 11 residues. The CDR3 DNA follows: TGTGCCAGCAGCTTAGTTGGCGGCAACACCTTC. This codes for CASSLVGGNTF.

Here the CDR3 DNA reads TGTGCCAGCAGCCCTCGACAGGGGGCAGATTCACCCCTCCACTTT. This encodes CASSPRQGADSPLHF. The V call is TRBV7-9, the J call TRBJ1-6; 10 bases fit TRBD1. V was pared by 5 bases and J by 8 bases, with 6 bases of the junction left unmatched. The germline V gene has CDR1 SEHNR and CDR2 FQNEAQ (reference sequence). This CDR3 contains 15 residues.

V usage is TRBV10-3 and J usage is TRBJ2-6; D gene ambiguous. Trimming removed 7 bases at V and 0 bases at J, with 7 bases between. Germline lookup yields CDR1 ENHRY and CDR2 SYGVKD. The length of the CDR3 is 14 residues. CDR3 coding DNA: TGTGCCATCAAATTAGACTCTGGGGCCAACGTCCTGACTTTC. Protein sequence: CAIKLDSGANVLTF.

The V gene is TRBV18, the J gene TRBJ2-7; TRBD1 agrees at 9 bases. Germline CDR1 KGHSH, CDR2 LQKENI. The V and J ends lost 6 bases and 3 bases, in that order; junction bases with no gene match: 6. CDR3 length: 14 amino acids. The CDR3 loop reads CASSTGTGIYEQYF. The CDR3 nucleotides read TGTGCCAGCTCGACCGGGACAGGGATCTACGAGCAGTACTTC. The full variable domain, completed using reference TRBV18 and TRBJ2-7, is NAGVMQNPRHLVRRRGQEARLRCSPMKGHSHVYWYRQLPEEGLKFMVYLQKENIIDESGMPKERFSAEFPKEGPSILRIQQVVRGDSAAYFCASSTGTGIYEQYFGPGTRLTVT.

The chain links TRBV10-2 to TRBJ1-1; D not certain. The length of the CDR3 is 12 residues. Germline loops: CDR1 WSHSY, CDR2 SAAADI. The germline V and J ends were trimmed by 8 bases and 4 bases, with 11 bases remaining between them. The CDR3 DNA reads TGCGCCAGCGCAGCTCGCGTCACTGAAGCTTTCTTT. Its protein product is CASAARVTEAFF.